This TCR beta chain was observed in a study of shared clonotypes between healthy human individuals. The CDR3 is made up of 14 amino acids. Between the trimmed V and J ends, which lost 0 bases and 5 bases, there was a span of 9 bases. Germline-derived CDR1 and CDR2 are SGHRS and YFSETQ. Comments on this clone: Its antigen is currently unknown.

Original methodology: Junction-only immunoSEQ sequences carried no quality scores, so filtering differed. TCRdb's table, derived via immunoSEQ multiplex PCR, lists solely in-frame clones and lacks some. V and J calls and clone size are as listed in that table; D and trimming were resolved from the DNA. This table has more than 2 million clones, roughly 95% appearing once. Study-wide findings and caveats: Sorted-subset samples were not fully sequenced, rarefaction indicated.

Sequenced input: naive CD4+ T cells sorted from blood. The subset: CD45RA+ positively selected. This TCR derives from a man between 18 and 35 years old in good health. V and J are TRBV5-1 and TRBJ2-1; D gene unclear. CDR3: CASSLVSINNEQFF. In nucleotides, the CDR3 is TGCGCCAGCAGCTTGGTTTCCATCAACAATGAGCAGTTCTTC.